The T cell receptor (beta chain) described here comes from a study of cytomegalovirus exposure and HLA in healthy donors. For this clone: The antigen is undetermined.

The CDR3 loop spans 13 amino acids. The V gene end was trimmed by 7 bases and the J gene end by 7 bases; junction bases not matched to a gene: 8. Per the germline V gene, CDR1 is SGHVS and CDR2 is FQNEAQ. PCR primers comprised 60 Vbeta and 13 Jbeta primers. Assay used: immunoSEQ multiplex PCR; TCRdb lists only in-frame clones, some missing. The table lists around 120,000 clones, about 75% of them singletons. Regarding the study as a whole: HLA-A and HLA-B allele assignments for most subjects were reportedly predicted accurately using TCR beta sequences. CMV antigen specificity of three CMV-associated chains was confirmed in vitro. Reported performance of the classifier showed diagnosis of cytomegalovirus status with high specificity and sensitivity. In an earlier analysis, about 87% or about 30%: the productive usage of most TCR beta V segments.

The sequenced sample was PBMCs. This chain joins TRBV7-8 and TRBJ1-1; TRBD1 agrees at 8 bases. This receptor was obtained from a man aged 60 to 75 in good health and CMV-seropositive. CDR3 nucleotide sequence: TGTGCCAGCATGGACAGGGACGCCGGTGAAGCTTTCTTT. It encodes CASMDRDAGEAFF.